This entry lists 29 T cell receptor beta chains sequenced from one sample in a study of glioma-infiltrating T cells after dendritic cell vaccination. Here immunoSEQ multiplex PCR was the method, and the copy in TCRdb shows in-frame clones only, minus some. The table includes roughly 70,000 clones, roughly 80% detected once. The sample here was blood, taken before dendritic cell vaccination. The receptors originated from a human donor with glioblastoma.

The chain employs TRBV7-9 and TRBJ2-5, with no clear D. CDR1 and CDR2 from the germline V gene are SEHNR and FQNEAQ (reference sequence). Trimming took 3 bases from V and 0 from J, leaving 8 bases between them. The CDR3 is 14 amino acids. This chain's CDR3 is CASSFSMNQETQYF. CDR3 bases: TGTGCCAGCAGCTTTAGCATGAACCAAGAGACCCAGTACTTC.

CDR3 coding DNA: TGTGCCAGCTCACCTCGCCAGGGAGGGGAGACTGAAGCTTTCTTT. Amino acid sequence: CASSPRQGGETEAFF. This chain joins TRBV18 and TRBJ1-1, with D possibly matching TRBD1 (5 bases). V dropped 3 bases and J dropped 5 bases, with 16 bases sitting between them. The CDR3 length is 15 residues. The germline gives CDR1 KGHSH, CDR2 LQKENI.

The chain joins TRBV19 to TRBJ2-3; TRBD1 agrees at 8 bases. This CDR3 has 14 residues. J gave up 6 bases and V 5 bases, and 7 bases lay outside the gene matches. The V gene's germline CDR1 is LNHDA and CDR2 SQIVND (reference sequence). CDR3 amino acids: CASSPRQGSDTQYF. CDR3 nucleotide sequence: TGTGCCAGTAGTCCCCGACAGGGGTCGGATACGCAGTATTTT.

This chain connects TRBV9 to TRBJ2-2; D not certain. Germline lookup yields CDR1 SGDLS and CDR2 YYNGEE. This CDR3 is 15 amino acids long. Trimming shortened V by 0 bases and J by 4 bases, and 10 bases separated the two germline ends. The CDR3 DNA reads TGTGCCAGCAGCGTAGGTAGTGTCACCACCGGGGAGCTGTTTTTT. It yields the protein CASSVGSVTTGELFF.

Here the CDR3 reads CASSKGLYGYTF. The DNA of the CDR3 is TGTGCCAGTAGTAAGGGGCTCTATGGCTACACCTTC. The chain recombines TRBV19 with TRBJ1-2; perhaps TRBD1 as D (5 bases). Trimming left V 4 bases short and J 4 bases short, with 7 bases between. Germline loops: CDR1 LNHDA, CDR2 SQIVND (reference sequence). The CDR3 is 12 amino acids.

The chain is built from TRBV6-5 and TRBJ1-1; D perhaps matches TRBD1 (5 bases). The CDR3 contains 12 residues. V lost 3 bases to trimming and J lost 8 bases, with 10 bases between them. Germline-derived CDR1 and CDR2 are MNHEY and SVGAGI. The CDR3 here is CASSYVRGEAFF. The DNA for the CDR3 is TGTGCCAGCAGTTATGTTCGGGGGGAAGCTTTCTTT.

The CDR3 DNA reads as TGCGCCAGCAGCTCTAGTTCGTGGGGGGCAACTAATGAAAAACTGTTTTTT. This encodes CASSSSSWGATNEKLFF. The chain carries TRBV4-1 and TRBJ1-4; D may be TRBD1 (5 bases). The germline V and J ends were trimmed by 5 bases and 0 bases, with 16 bases remaining between them. Germline-derived CDR1 and CDR2 are MGHRA and YSYEKL. This CDR3 is 17 amino acids long.

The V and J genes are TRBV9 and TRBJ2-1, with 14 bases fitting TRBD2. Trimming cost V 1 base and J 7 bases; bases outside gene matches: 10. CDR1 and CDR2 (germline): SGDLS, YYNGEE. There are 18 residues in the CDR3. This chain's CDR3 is CASSVSLLGLAGANEQFF. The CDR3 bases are TGTGCCAGCAGCGTATCCCTATTGGGACTAGCGGGAGCAAATGAGCAGTTCTTC.

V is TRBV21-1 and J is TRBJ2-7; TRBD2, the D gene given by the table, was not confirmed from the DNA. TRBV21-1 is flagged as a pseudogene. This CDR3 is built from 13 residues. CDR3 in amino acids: CASSKCWTYEQYF. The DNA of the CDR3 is TGTGCCAGCAGCAAATGCTGGACTTACGAGCAGTACTTC.

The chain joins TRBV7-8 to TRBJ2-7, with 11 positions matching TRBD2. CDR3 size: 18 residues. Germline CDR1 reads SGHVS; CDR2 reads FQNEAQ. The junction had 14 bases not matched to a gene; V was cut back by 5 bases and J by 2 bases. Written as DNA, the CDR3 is TGTGCCAGCAGCCTGCAGACAGGGGCTAGCGGGAGGACCTACGAGCAGTACGTC. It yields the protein CASSLQTGASGRTYEQYV.

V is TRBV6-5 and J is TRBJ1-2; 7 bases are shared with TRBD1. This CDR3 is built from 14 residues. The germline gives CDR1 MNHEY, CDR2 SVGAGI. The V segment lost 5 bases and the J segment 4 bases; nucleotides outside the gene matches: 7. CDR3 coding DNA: TGTGCCAGCAGTAGACAGACAGGGCCCTATGGCTACACCTTC. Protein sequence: CASSRQTGPYGYTF.

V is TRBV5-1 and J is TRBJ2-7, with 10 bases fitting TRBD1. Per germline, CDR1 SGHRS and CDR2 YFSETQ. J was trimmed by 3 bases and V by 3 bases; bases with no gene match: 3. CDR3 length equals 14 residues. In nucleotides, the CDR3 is TGCGCCAGCAGCTCGGGACAGGGGAGCTACGAGCAGTACGTC. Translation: CASSSGQGSYEQYV.

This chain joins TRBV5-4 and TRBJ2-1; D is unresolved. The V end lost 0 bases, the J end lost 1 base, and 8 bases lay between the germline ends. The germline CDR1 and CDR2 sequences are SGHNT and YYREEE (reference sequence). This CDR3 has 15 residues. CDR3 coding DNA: TGTGCCAGCAGCTTGGACAGCAGATCCTACAATGAGCAGTTCTTC. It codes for CASSLDSRSYNEQFF.

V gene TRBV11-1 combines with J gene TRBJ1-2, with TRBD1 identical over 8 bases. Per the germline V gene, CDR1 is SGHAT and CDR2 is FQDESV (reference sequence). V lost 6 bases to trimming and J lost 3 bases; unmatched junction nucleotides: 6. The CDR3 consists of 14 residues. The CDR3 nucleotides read TGTGCCAGCAGTGATCCGACAGGGGACTATGGCTACACCTTC. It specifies CASSDPTGDYGYTF.

The CDR3 protein is CASGPGQGYGEQFF. DNA of the CDR3: TGTGCCAGCGGACCGGGACAGGGGTATGGTGAGCAGTTCTTC. The V call is TRBV2, the J call TRBJ2-1, with 10 nucleotides matching TRBD1. The CDR3 sequence is 14 residues long. Losses at the gene ends were 8 bases for V and 9 bases for J; bases not matched to a gene: 10. Germline V gene data show CDR1 as SNHLY and CDR2 as FYNNEI.

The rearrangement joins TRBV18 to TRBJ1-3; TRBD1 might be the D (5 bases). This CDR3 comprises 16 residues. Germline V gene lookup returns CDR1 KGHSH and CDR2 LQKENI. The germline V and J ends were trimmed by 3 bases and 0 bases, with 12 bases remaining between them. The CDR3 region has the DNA TGTGCCAGCTCACCCTCACAACAGGCCTCTGGAAACACCATATATTTT. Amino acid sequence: CASSPSQQASGNTIYF.

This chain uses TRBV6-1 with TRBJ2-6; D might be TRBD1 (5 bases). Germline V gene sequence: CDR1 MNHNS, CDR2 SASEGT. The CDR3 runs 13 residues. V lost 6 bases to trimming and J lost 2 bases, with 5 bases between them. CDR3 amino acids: CASRGAGANVLTF. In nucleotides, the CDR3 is TGTGCCAGCAGAGGGGCTGGGGCCAACGTCCTGACTTTC.

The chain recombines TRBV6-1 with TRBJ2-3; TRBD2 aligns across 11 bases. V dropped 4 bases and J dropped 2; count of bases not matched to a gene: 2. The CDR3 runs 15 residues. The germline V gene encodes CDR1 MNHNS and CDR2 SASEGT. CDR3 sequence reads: CASSATSGITDTQYF. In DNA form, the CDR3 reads TGTGCCAGCAGTGCGACTAGCGGGATCACAGATACGCAGTATTTT.

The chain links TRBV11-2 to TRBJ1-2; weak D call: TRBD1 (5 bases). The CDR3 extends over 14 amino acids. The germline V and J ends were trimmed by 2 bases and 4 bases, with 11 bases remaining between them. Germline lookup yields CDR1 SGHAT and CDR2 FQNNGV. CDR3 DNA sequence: TGTGCCAGCAGCTTATCGGGGGTAGGCTATGGCTACACCTTC. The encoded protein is CASSLSGVGYGYTF.

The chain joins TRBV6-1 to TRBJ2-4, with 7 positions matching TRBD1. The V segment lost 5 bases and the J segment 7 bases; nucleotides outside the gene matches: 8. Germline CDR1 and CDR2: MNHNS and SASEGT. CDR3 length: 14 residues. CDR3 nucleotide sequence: TGTGCCAGCAGTTCCCGTGGGACAGTTAACATTCAGTACTTC. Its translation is CASSSRGTVNIQYF.

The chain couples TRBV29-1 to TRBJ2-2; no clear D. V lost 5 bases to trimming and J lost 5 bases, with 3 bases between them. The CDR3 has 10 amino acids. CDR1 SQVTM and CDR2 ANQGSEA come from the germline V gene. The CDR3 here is CSVLTGELFF. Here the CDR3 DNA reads TGCAGCGTTCTGACCGGGGAGCTGTTTTTT.

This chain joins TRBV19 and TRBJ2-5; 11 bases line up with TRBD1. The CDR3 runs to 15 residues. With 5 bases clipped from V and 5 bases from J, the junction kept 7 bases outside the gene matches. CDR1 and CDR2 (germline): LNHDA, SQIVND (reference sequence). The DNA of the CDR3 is TGTGCCAGTAGTGCAGAGGACAGGGGGCGGGAGACCCAGTACTTC. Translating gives CASSAEDRGRETQYF.

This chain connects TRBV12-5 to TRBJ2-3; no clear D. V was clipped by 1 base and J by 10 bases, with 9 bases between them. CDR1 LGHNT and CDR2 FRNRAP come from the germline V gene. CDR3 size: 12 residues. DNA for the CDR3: TGTGCTAGTGGTTTGGCCCAGTCGTCGCAGTATTTT. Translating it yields CASGLAQSSQYF.

The CDR3 spells CASTNSRPPGELFF. The CDR3 DNA is TGTGCCAGCACTAACTCGCGGCCTCCCGGGGAGCTGTTTTTT. The chain employs TRBV6-5 and TRBJ2-2; D is unresolved. Trimming cost V 7 bases and J 6 bases, with 15 bases left between them. This CDR3 comprises 14 residues. CDR1 is MNHEY and CDR2 is SVGAGI in the germline V gene.

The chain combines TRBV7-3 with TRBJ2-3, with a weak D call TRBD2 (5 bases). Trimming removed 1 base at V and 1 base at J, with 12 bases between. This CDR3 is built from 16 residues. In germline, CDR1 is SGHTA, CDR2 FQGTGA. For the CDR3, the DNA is TGTGCCAGCAGCTTAATGGAGCGGCCAGGCACAGATACGCAGTATTTT. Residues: CASSLMERPGTDTQYF.

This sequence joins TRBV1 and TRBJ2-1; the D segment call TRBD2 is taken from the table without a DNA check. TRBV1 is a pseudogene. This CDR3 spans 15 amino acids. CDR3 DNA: TGCACCAGCAGCCAAACGCGGGGGGGCTACAATGAGCAGTTCTTC. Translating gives CTSSQTRGGYNEQFF.

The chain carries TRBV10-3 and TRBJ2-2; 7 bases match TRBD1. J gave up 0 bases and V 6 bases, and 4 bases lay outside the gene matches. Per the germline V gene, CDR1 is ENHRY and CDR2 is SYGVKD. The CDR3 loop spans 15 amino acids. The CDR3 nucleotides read TGTGCCATCAGGGCGGACAGGTCGAACACCGGGGAGCTGTTTTTT. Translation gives CAIRADRSNTGELFF.

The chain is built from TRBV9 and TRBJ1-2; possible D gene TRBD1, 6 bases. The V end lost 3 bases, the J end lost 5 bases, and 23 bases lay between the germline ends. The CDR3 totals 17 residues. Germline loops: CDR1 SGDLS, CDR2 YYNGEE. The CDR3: CASSGPKDGGPLYGYTF. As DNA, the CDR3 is TGTGCCAGCAGCGGTCCGAAAGATGGGGGCCCGCTTTATGGCTACACCTTC.

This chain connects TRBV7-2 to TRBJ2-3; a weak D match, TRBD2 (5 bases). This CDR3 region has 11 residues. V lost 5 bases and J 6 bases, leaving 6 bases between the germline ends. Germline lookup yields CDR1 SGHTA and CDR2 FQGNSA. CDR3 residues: CASSRRDTQYF. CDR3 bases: TGTGCCAGCAGCCGGAGGGATACGCAGTATTTT.